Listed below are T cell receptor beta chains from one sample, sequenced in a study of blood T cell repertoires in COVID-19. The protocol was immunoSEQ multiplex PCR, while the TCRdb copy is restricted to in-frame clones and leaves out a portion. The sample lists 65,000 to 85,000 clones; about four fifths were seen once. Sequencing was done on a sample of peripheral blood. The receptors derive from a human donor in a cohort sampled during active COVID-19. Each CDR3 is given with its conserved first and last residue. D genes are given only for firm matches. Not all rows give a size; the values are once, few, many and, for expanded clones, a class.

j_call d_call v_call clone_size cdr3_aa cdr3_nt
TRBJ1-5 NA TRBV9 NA CASSEGGEPQHF TGTGCCAGCAGCGAGGGGGGGGAGCCCCAGCATTTT
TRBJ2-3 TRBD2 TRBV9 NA CASSEPPGGTDTQYF TGTGCCAGCAGCGAGCCCCCGGGGGGGACAGATACGCAGTATTTT
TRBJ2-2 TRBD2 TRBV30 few CAWSRREGAGELFF TGTGCCTGGAGTAGACGGGAGGGGGCCGGGGAGCTGTTTTTT
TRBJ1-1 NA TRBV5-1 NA CASSLNAGNTEAFF TGCGCCAGCAGCTTGAACGCAGGGAACACTGAAGCTTTCTTT
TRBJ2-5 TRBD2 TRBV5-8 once CASSHSLAGGETQYF TGTGCCAGCAGCCACTCACTAGCGGGGGGAGAGACCCAGTACTTC
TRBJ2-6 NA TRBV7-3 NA CASSRTASGANVLTF TGTGCCAGCAGCCGGACAGCTTCTGGGGCCAACGTCCTGACTTTC
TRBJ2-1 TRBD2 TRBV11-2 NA CASSPAGTSGLKGNEQFF TGTGCCAGCAGCCCGGCCGGGACTAGCGGGCTAAAAGGGAATGAGCAGTTCTTC
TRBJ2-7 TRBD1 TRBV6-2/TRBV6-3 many CASSYRGQRLKFYEQYF TGTGCCAGCAGTTATAGGGGACAGAGATTGAAGTTCTACGAGCAGTACTTC
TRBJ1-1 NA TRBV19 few CASSIVLSNTEAFF TGTGCCAGTAGTATAGTACTGTCGAACACTGAAGCTTTCTTT
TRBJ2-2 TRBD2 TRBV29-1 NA CSVVGGTSGRELFF TGCAGCGTTGTCGGGGGGACTAGCGGCCGGGAGCTGTTTTTT
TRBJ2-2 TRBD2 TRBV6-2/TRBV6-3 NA CASSRPGGPGELFF TGTGCCAGCAGTCGCCCGGGGGGGCCGGGGGAGCTGTTTTTT
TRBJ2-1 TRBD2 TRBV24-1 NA CATSDFSGSSYNEQFF TGTGCCACCAGTGATTTTAGCGGGAGCTCCTACAATGAGCAGTTCTTC
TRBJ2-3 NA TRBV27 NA CASSFGGPTDTQYF TGTGCCAGCAGTTTCGGAGGGCCCACAGATACGCAGTATTTT
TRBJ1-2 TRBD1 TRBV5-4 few CASSDRTGQANYGYTF TGTGCCAGCAGCGACCGGACTGGACAGGCTAACTATGGCTACACCTTC
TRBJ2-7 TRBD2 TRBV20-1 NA CSASGGGEQYF TGCAGTGCTAGCGGGGGGGGCGAGCAGTACTTC
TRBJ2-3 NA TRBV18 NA CASSPPVSGLGTDTQYF TGTGCCAGCTCACCACCGGTTTCCGGGTTAGGCACAGATACGCAGTATTTT
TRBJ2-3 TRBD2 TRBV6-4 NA CASSPGLAGFLTDTQYF TGTGCCAGCAGTCCAGGACTAGCGGGTTTCCTCACAGATACGCAGTATTTT
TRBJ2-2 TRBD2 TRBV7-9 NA CASSLARSSGLKDTGELFF TGTGCCAGCAGCTTAGCGCGGAGTAGCGGGTTAAAAGACACCGGGGAGCTGTTTTTT
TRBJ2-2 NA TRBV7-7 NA CASSLTTHRVDGTGELFF TGTGCCAGCAGCTTAACTACCCACAGGGTCGATGGCACCGGGGAGCTGTTTTTT
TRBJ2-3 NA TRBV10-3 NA CAISDGQTDTQYF TGTGCCATCAGTGATGGCCAGACAGATACGCAGTATTTT
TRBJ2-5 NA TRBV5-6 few CASSLDTAGETQYF TGTGCCAGCAGCTTGGACACGGCAGGGGAGACCCAGTACTTC
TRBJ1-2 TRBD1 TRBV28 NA CASSGSDREGYGYTF TGTGCCAGCAGTGGCTCGGACAGGGAGGGGTATGGCTACACCTTC
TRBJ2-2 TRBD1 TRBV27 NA CASSLLWTGGNGELFF TGTGCCAGCAGTTTATTGTGGACAGGGGGCAACGGGGAGCTGTTTTTT
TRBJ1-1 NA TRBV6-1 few CASSEGSQGTEAFF TGTGCCAGCAGTGAAGGAAGCCAGGGCACTGAAGCTTTCTTT
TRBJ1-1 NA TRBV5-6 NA CASSFGTWGRETEAFF TGTGCCAGCAGCTTTGGGACCTGGGGACGGGAGACTGAAGCTTTCTTT
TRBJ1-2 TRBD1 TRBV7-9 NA CASSRTGGHGYTF TGTGCCAGCAGCCGGACAGGGGGCCATGGCTACACCTTC
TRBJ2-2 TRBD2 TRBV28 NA CASSLHASGGSGELFF TGTGCCAGCAGTTTACACGCTAGCGGGGGGAGCGGGGAGCTGTTTTTT
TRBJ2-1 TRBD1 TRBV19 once CASSTGLGTEKFF TGTGCCAGTAGTACAGGGCTGGGGACAGAAAAATTCTTC
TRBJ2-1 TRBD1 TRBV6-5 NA CASDPGTGDNEQFF TGTGCCAGCGATCCAGGGACAGGGGACAATGAGCAGTTCTTC
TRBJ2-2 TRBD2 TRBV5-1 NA CASSLEASGGPGTGELFF TGCGCCAGCAGCTTGGAGGCTAGCGGGGGGCCAGGCACCGGGGAGCTGTTTTTT
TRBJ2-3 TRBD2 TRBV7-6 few CASSLVAGVTDTQYF TGTGCCAGCAGCTTAGTAGCGGGGGTAACAGATACGCAGTATTTT
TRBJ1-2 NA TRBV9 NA CASSVEQGLYGYTF TGTGCCAGCAGCGTAGAGCAGGGGCTCTATGGCTACACCTTC
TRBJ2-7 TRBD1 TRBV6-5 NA CATLPGQGYYEQYF TGTGCCACCCTCCCGGGACAGGGGTACTACGAGCAGTACTTC
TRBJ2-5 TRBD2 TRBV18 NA CASSAGEETQYF TGTGCCAGCTCTGCGGGAGAAGAGACCCAGTACTTC
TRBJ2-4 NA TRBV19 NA CASSPRLTRAKNIQYF TGTGCCAGTAGTCCCCGACTGACGCGAGCCAAAAACATTCAGTACTTC
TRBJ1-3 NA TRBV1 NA CTSRKARVTGNTIYF TGCACCAGCAGGAAAGCCAGGGTGACCGGAAACACCATATATTTT
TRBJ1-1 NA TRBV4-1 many CASSRVPGDTEAFF TGCGCCAGCAGCCGAGTACCGGGGGACACTGAAGCTTTCTTT
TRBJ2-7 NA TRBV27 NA CASSRRAGQISYEQYF TGTGCCAGCAGCCGGAGAGCTGGACAGATATCCTACGAGCAGTACTTC
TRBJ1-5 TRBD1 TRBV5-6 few CASSPGQGDQPQHF TGTGCCAGCAGCCCGGGACAGGGGGATCAGCCCCAGCATTTT
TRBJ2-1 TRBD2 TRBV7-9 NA CASSALAGGYEQFF TGTGCCAGCAGCGCTTTAGCGGGAGGCTACGAGCAGTTCTTC
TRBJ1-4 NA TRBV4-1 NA CASSQVQGFNEKLFF TGCGCCAGCAGCCAAGTCCAGGGGTTTAATGAAAAACTGTTTTTT
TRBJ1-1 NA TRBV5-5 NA CASSQGAMNTEAFF TGTGCCAGCAGCCAAGGAGCCATGAACACTGAAGCTTTCTTT
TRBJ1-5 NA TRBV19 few CASSHSGVSQPQHF TGTGCCAGTAGCCACTCAGGGGTCTCTCAGCCCCAGCATTTT
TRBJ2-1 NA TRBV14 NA CASSQGLGSSYNEQFF TGTGCCAGCAGCCAAGGACTAGGGAGCTCCTACAATGAGCAGTTCTTC
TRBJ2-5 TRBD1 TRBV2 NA CASRRDRGYEETQYF TGTGCCAGCAGGAGGGACAGGGGGTACGAGGAGACCCAGTACTTC
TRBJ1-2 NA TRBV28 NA CASRPRDTYGYTF TGTGCCAGCCGGCCGAGGGACACCTATGGCTACACCTTC
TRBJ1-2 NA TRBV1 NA CTSRPPPGGHHYGYTF TGCACCAGCAGGCCCCCCCCAGGGGGCCACCACTATGGCTACACCTTC
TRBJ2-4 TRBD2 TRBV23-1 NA CASSQSGSTSGMAKNIQYF TGCGCCAGCAGTCAATCTGGGTCGACTAGCGGGATGGCCAAAAACATTCAGTACTTC
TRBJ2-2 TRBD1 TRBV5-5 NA CASSLGGGAGELFF TGTGCCAGCAGCTTGGGAGGGGGCGCCGGGGAGCTGTTTTTT
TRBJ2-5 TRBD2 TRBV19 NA CASRSGGAGETQYF TGTGCCAGTCGAAGCGGGGGGGCTGGGGAGACCCAGTACTTC
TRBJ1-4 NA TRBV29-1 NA CSVGGEVNEKLFF TGCAGCGTTGGAGGGGAGGTGAATGAAAAACTGTTTTTT
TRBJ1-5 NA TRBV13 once CASSLGGQPQHF TGTGCCAGCAGCTTAGGGGGCCAGCCCCAGCATTTT
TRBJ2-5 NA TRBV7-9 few CASSLVVAEETQYF TGTGCCAGCAGCTTAGTGGTGGCAGAAGAGACCCAGTACTTC
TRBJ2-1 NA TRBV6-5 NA CASSSSSGTYHNEQFF TGTGCCAGCAGTTCCTCTTCCGGGACATACCACAATGAGCAGTTCTTC
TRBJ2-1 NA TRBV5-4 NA CASSPPRFVHSEQFF TGTGCCAGCAGCCCGCCCCGCTTCGTCCACAGTGAGCAGTTCTTC